Given below is one T cell receptor (beta chain) in context. This receptor's antigen is unknown. It has no much larger one-base neighbor in the sample; base qualities were not kept. From the cysteine up to the phenylalanine, the CDR3 has a length of 14 residues. This entry keeps only the CDR3 DNA: 42 bases, framed from base 1. For CDR1 and CDR2, the germline V gene lists MNHNS and SASEGT. Compared with germline, V lacks 8 bases and J lacks 7 bases; bases without a gene match: 7. This sample is part of a study of tumor-infiltrating lymphocytes in primary liver carcinoma (dated by TCRdb to about 2017). About the study as a whole: Of the five patients (three men and two women, aged 30 to 69 years), four had hepatocellular carcinoma and one had combined HCC and intrahepatic cholangiocarcinoma. Reproducibility between technical replicate repertoires was high, with correlation coefficients above 0.95 and mean shared-clone rates about 0.9. Agilent mRNA microarray profiling was performed on the 25 to 30 tumor region samples to relate TCRbeta repertoire diversity to the local molecular phenotype. The tumors of the five patients were staged as T1-T3 N0M0, with maximum diameters ranging from 4.2 to 10 cm. TCRbeta repertoire sequencing, expression microarrays and whole-exome sequencing were combined in the study across five regions of each liver tumor, with adjacent normal tissue and blood also included. A total of roughly 35 specimens from 5 patients went through TCRbeta repertoire sequencing, namely 25 tumor regions, 5 adjacent noncancerous liver tissues and 5 peripheral blood samples. Each sample produced about 3.5 to 7.13 million productive TCRbeta reads, and read depth showed no significant difference between tissue types. Overall study outcomes, separate from this receptor: Only about 7-24% of top clones were found in all five regions of a tumor, suggesting spatial heterogeneity of tumor-infiltrating T cells. Repertoire overlap was higher between tumor regions (mean around 35%) than tumor-adjacent (around 17%) or tumor-blood (14%) pairs, consistent with antigen-driven expansion. The study included only four to six patients, and the authors note findings should be validated in a larger study. Because the samples were bulk and unsorted, CD4+ and CD8+ T cell repertoires could not be compared. Because only the TCR beta chain was sequenced and unpaired alpha chains were not captured, true repertoire diversity is likely underestimated. The top 250 clones made up a significantly larger repertoire fraction in tumors than in blood (p = 0.039).

Total RNA and DNA were co-extracted without cell sorting from around 20-30 mg of bulk tissue using the AllPrep DNA/RNA mini kit. Between November 2015 and 2016, roughly five patients in China with histopathologically diagnosed primary liver carcinoma had surgical resection. At the time of sampling, the patients had chronic HBV infection and had not received any treatment. Each tumor was sampled at five spatially separated regions: the superior, inferior, left-lateral and right-lateral poles and the tumor centre. According to histology, viable tumor cells made up more than 80% of every tumor sample. Fresh tumor and adjacent tissue pieces were bisected; one half was stored in RNAlater at -80°C, the other sent for histology. TCRbeta-specific cDNA was reverse-transcribed from about 0.45 ug total RNA using a constant-region primer and ProtoScript II reverse transcriptase. Construction of the TCRbeta libraries relied on three nested rounds of multiplex PCR, following a slightly modified ARM-PCR procedure. Multiplex TRBV1-TRBV30 forward primers and a Cbeta reverse primer were used in the first two PCR rounds, each of which was run for around 10 cycles. Sample barcodes and Illumina adapters were added in a final 25-cycle PCR with Deep VentR polymerase. Amplicons of 200-500 bp were gel-purified with a QIAquick gel extraction kit before sequencing. An Illumina HiSeq 2500 was used to sequence the TCRbeta amplicons with 250-bp paired-end reads. Regarding the original processing steps: Quality trimming of reads was performed with Trimmomatic v0.33, and paired reads were merged with FLASH v1.2.11 so that full CDR3 sequences could be recovered. V, D and J germline segments were assigned to the rearranged TCRbeta sequences using MiGEC v1.2.1b. Clonotype statistics, along with Shannon-Wiener diversity indices, were calculated using VDJtools v1.0.0. Except for diversity analysis, only the 250 most abundant clonotypes of each sample were used in subsequent analyses to reduce sampling bias. TCRdb trimmed public reads at Q25 via fastp, called clones via MiXCR and kept in-frame beta chains. Each entry is one CDR3 protein sequence, shown with its most common DNA and genes. TCRdb, not the original authors, processed these V and J calls. The sample table shows under 200,000 distinct CDR3 sequences, and around four fifths are seen once. The ten largest clones capture around 18% of the sample.

The sequence links TRBV6-1 to TRBJ2-3; 12 bases in the junction line up with TRBD2. Material: tumor tissue from primary liver carcinoma. The source of this sequence is a man aged 35-49 years with primary liver carcinoma and hepatitis B virus infection. The DNA sequence is as follows: TGTGCCAGCGTACTAGCGGGAGGAACATATACGCAGTATTTT. The resulting protein is CASVLAGGTYTQYF.